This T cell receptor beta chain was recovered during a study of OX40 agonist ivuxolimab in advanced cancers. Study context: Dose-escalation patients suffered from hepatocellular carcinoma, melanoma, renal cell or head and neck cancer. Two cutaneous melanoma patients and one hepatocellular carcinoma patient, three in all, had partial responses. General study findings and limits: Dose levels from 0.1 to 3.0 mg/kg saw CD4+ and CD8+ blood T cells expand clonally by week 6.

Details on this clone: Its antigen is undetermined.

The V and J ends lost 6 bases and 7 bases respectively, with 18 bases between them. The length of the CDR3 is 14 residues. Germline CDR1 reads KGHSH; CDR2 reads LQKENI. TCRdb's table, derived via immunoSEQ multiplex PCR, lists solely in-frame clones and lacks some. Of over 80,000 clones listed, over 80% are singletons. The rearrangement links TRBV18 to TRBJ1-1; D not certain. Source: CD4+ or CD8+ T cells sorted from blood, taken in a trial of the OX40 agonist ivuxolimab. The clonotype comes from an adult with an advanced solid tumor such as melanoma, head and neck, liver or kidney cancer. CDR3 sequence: CASSLADLPGEAFF. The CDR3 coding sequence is TGTGCCAGCTCCCTAGCGGATCTCCCGGGTGAAGCTTTCTTT.